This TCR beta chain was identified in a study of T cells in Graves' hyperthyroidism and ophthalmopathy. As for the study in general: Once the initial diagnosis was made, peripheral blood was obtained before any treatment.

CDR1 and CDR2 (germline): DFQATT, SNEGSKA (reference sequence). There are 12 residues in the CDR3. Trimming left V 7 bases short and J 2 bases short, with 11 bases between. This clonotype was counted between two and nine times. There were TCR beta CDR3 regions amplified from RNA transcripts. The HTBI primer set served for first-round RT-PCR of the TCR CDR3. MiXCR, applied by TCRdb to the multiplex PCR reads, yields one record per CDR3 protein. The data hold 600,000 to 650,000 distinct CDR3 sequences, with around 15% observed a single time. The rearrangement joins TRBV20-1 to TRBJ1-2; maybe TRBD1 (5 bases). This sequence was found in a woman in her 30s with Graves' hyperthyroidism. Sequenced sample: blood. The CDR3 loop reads CSVHRSNYGYTF. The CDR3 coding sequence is TGCAGTGTCCACAGGTCGAACTATGGCTACACCTTC.